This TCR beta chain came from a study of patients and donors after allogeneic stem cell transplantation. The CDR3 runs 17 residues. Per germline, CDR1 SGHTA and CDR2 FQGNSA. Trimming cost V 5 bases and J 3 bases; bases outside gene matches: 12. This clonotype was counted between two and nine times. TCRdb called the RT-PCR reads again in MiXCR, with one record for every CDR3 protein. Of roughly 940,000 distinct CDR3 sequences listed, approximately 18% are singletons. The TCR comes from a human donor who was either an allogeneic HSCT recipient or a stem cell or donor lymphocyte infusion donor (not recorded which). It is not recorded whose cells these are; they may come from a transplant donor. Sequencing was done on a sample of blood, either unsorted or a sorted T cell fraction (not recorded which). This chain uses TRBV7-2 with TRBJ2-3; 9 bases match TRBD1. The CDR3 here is CASSPRPRGQGTDTQYF. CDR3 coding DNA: TGTGCCAGCAGCCCACGCCCTAGGGGACAGGGAACAGATACGCAGTATTTT.